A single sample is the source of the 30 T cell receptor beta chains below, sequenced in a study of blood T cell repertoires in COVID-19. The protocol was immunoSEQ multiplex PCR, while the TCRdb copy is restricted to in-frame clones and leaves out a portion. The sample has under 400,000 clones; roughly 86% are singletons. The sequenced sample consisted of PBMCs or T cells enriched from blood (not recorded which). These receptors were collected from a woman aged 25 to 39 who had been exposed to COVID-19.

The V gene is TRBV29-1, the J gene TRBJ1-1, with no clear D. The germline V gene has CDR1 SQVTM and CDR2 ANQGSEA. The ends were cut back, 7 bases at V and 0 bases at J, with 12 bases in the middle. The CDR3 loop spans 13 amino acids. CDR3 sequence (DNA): TGCAGCGCGGATCGGCAGGTGAACACTGAAGCTTTCTTT. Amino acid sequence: CSADRQVNTEAFF.

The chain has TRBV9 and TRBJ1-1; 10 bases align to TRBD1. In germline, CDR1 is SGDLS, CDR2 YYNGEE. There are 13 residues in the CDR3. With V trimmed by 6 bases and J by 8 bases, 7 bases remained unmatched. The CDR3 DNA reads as TGTGCCAGCAAGAGACAGGGGGCAGCCGAAGCTTTCTTT. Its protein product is CASKRQGAAEAFF.

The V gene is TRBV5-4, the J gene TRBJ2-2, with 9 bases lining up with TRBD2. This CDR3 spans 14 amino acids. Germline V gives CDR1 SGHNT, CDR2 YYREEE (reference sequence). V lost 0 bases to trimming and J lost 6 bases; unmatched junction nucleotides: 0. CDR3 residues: CASSLASGAGELFF. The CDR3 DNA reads TGTGCCAGCAGCTTGGCTAGCGGGGCCGGGGAGCTGTTTTTT.

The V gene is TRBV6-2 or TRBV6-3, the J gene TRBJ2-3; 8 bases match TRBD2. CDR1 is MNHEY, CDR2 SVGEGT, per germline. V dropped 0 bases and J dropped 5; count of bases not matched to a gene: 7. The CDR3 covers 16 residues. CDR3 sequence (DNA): TGTGCCAGCAGTTACTCGGCCACTAGCGGCGTAGATACGCAGTATTTT. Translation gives CASSYSATSGVDTQYF.

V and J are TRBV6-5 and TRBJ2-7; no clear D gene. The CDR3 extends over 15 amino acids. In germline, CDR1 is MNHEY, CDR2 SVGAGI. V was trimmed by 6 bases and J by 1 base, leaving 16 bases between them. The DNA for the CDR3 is TGTGCCAGCAGGGCCGGGTTCGCCGGTTCCTACGAGCAGTACTTC. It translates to CASRAGFAGSYEQYF.

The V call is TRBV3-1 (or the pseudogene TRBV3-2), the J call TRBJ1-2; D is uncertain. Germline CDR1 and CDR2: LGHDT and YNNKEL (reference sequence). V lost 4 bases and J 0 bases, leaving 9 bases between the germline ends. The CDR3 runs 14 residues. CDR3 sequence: CASSPAGTNYGYTF. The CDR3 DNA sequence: TGTGCCAGCAGCCCAGCCGGGACTAACTATGGCTACACCTTC.

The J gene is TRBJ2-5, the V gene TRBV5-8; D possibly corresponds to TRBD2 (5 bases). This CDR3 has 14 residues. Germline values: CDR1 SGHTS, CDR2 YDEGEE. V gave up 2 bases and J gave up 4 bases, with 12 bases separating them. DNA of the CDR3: TGTGCCAGCAGCTTTTTGGACTGGGGAGAGACCCAGTACTTC. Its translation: CASSFLDWGETQYF.

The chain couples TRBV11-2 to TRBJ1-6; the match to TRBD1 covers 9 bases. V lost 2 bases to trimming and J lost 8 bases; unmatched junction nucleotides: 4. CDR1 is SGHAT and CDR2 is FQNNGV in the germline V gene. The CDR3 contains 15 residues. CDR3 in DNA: TGTGCCAGCAGCTTAAAGGGACAGGGACATTCACCCCTCCACTTT. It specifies CASSLKGQGHSPLHF.

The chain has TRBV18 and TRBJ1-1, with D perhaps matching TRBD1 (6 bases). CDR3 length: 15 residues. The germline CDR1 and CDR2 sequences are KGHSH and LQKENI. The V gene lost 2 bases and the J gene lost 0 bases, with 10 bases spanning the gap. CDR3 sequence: CASSPDGQLNTEAFF. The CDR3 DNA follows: TGTGCCAGCTCACCAGACGGACAGCTGAACACTGAAGCTTTCTTT. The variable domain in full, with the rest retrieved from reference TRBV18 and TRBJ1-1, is NAGVMQNPRHLVRRRGQEARLRCSPMKGHSHVYWYRQLPEEGLKFMVYLQKENIIDESGMPKERFSAEFPKEGPSILRIQQVVRGDSAAYFCASSPDGQLNTEAFFGQGTRLTVV.

The CDR3 DNA reads as TGTGCCAGCAGCCGAGACTACGAGCAGTACTTC. Translation: CASSRDYEQYF. This chain connects TRBV5-6 to TRBJ2-7; D is unclear. This CDR3 has 11 amino acids. Deletions cut 4 bases from V and 3 bases from J, with 5 bases between. The germline V gene has CDR1 SGHDT and CDR2 YYEEEE. Full variable domain (missing parts from reference TRBV5-6 and TRBJ2-7): DAGVTQSPTHLIKTRGQQVTLRCSPKSGHDTVSWYQQALGQGPQFIFQYYEEEERQRGNFPDRFSGHQFPNYSSELNVNALLLGDSALYLCASSRDYEQYFGPGTRLTVT.

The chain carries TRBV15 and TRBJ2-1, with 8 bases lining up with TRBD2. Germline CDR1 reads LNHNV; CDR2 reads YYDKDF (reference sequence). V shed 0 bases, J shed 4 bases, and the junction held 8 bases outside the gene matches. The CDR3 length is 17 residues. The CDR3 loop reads CATSRDLAGGSYNEQFF. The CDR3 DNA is TGTGCCACCAGCAGAGATTTGGCGGGAGGTTCATACAATGAGCAGTTCTTC.

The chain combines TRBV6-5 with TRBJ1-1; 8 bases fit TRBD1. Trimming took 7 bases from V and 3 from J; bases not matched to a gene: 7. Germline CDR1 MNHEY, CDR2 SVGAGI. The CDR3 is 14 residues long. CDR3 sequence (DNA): TGTGCCAGCACCGACAGGGGTCGCGACACTGAAGCTTTCTTT. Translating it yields CASTDRGRDTEAFF.

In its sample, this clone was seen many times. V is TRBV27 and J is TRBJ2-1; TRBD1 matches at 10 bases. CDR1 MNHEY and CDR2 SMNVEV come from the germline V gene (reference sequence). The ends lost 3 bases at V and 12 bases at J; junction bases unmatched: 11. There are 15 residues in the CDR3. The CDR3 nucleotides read TGTGCCAGCAGTTTGCGTGGGACAGGGGCCGGAGGGCAGTTCTTC. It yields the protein CASSLRGTGAGGQFF.

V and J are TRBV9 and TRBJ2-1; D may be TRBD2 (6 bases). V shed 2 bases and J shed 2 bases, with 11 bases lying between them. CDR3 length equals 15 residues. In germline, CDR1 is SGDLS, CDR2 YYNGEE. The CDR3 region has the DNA TGTGCCAGCAGCGTCTTCGGAGGGGCCTACAATGAGCAGTTCTTC. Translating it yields CASSVFGGAYNEQFF.

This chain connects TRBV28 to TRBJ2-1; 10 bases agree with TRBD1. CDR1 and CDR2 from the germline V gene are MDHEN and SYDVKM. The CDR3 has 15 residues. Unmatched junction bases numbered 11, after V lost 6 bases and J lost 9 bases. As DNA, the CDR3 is TGTGCCAGCAGGGGAGGGACAGGGGCGACCAGTGAGCAGTTCTTC. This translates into CASRGGTGATSEQFF.

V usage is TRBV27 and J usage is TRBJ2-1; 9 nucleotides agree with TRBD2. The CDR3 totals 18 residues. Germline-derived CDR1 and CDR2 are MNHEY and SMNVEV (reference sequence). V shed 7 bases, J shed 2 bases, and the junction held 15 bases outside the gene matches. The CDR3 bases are TGTGCCAGCACCATCTTGGGGGTTGGCGGGAGGGCCTACAATGAGCAGTTCTTC. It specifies CASTILGVGGRAYNEQFF.

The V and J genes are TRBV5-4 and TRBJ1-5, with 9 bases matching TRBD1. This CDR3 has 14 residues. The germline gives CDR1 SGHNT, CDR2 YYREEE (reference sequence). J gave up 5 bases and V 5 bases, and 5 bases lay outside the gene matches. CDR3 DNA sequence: TGTGCCAGCAGTTCGGGACAGGGCGATCAGCCCCAGCATTTT. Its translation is CASSSGQGDQPQHF. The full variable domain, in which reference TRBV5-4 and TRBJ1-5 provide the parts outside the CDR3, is ETGVTQSPTHLIKTRGQQVTLRCSSQSGHNTVSWYQQALGQGPQFIFQYYREEENGRGNFPPRFSGLQFPNYSSELNVNALELDDSALYLCASSSGQGDQPQHFGDGTRLSIL.

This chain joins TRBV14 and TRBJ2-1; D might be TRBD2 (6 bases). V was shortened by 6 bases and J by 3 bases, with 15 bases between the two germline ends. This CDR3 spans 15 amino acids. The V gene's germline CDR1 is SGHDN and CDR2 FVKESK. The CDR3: CASSLRWEVYNEQFF. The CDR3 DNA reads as TGTGCCAGCAGTCTGCGGTGGGAGGTCTACAATGAGCAGTTCTTC.

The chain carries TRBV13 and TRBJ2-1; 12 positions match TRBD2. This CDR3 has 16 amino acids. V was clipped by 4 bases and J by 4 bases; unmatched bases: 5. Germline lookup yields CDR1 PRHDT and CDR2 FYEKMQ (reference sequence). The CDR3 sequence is CASSWGGTSGYNEQFF. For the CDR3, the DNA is TGTGCCAGCAGCTGGGGTGGGACTAGCGGGTACAATGAGCAGTTCTTC.

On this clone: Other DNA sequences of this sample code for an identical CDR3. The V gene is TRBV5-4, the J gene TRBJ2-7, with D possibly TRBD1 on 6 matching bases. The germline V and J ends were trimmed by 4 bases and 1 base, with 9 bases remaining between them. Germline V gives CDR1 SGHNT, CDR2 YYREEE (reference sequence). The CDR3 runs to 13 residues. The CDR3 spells CASSLGQSYEQYF. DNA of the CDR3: TGTGCCAGCAGCCTAGGACAGTCCTACGAGCAGTACTTC.

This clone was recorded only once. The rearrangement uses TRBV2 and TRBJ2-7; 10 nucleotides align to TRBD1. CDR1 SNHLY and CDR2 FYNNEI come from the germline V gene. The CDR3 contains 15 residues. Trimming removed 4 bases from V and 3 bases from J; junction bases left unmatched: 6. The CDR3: CASSVTGTGDYEQYF. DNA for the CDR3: TGTGCCAGCAGTGTTACCGGGACAGGGGACTACGAGCAGTACTTC.

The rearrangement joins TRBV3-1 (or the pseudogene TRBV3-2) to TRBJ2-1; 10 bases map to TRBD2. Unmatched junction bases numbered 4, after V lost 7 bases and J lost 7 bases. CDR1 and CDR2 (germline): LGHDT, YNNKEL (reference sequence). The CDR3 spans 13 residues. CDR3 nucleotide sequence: TGTGCCAGCACCGGGACTAGCGATAATGAGCAGTTCTTC. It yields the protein CASTGTSDNEQFF.

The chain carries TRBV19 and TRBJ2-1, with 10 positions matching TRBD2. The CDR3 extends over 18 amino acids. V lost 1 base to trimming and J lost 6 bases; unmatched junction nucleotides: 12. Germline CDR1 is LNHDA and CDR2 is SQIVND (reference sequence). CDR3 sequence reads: CASSIAAGGPVAGNEQFF. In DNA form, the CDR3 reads TGTGCCAGTAGTATAGCAGCGGGAGGGCCCGTAGCGGGCAATGAGCAGTTCTTC.

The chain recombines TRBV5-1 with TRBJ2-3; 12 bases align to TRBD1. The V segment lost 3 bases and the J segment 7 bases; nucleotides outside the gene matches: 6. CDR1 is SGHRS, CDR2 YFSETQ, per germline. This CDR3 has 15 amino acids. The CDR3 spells CASSSGQGAPNTQYF. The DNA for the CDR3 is TGCGCCAGCAGCTCGGGACAGGGGGCGCCGAATACGCAGTATTTT.

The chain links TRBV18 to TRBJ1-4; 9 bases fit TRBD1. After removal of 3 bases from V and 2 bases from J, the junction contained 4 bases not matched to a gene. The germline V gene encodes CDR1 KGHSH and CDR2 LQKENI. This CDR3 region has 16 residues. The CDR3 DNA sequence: TGTGCCAGCTCACCCCAAGGACAGGGGACTAATGAAAAACTGTTTTTT. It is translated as CASSPQGQGTNEKLFF.

The CDR3 region is CASSLYSLTTEAFF. CDR3 DNA sequence: TGTGCCAGCAGCTTGTATTCACTTACCACTGAAGCTTTCTTT. The chain carries TRBV5-4 and TRBJ1-1; D gene uncertain. From germline, CDR1 is SGHNT and CDR2 YYREEE (reference sequence). Trimming took 1 base from V and 4 from J, leaving 11 bases between them. This CDR3 has 14 amino acids.

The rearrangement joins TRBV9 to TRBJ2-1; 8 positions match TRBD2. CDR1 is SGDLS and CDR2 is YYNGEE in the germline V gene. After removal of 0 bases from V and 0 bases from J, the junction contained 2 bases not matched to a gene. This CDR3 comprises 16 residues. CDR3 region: CASSVVSGSSYNEQFF. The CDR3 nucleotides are TGTGCCAGCAGCGTAGTGAGCGGGAGCTCCTACAATGAGCAGTTCTTC.

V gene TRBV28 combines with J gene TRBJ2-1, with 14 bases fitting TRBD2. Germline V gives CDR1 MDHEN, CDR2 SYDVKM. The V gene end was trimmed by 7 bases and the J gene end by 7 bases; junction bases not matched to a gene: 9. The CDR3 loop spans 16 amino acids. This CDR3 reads CASTPWGTSGSNEQFF. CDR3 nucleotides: TGTGCCAGCACCCCTTGGGGGACTAGCGGGAGTAATGAGCAGTTCTTC.

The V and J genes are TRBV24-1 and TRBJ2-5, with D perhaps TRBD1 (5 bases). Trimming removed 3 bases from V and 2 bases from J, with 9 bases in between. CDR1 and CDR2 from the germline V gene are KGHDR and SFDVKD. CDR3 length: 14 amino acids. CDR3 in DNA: TGTGCCACCAGTGATCCGACAGCTCAAGAGACCCAGTACTTC. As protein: CATSDPTAQETQYF.

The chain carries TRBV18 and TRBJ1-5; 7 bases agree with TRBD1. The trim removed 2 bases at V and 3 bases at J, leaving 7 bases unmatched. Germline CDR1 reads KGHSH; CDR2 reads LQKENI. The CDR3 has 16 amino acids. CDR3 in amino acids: CASSPVAGGPNQPQHF. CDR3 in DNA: TGTGCCAGCTCACCAGTCGCAGGGGGGCCCAATCAGCCCCAGCATTTT. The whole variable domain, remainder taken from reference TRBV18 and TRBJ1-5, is NAGVMQNPRHLVRRRGQEARLRCSPMKGHSHVYWYRQLPEEGLKFMVYLQKENIIDESGMPKERFSAEFPKEGPSILRIQQVVRGDSAAYFCASSPVAGGPNQPQHFGDGTRLSIL.